These T cell receptor beta chains were read from a single sample in a study of metastatic and nonmetastatic thyroid tumors. TCRdb reanalyzed the PCR reads with MiXCR. The sample lists about 20,000 clones; more than 15% were seen once. Input material: tumor tissue. The receptors shown here come from a female donor with papillary thyroid cancer or a benign thyroid nodule (not recorded which). Some clones in this sample may be carry-over from other donors' samples. Both conserved end residues are part of each CDR3. D genes are given only for firm matches. Some rows have no size entry. The others give once, few or many, or a class for an expanded clone.

abundance	d_gene	v_gene	j_gene	CDR3nt	CDR3aa
.	TRBD2	TRBV20-1	TRBJ2-7	TGCAGTGCTTTTAGCGGGGGGGCTTACGAGCAGTACTTC	CSAFSGGAYEQYF
.	TRBD1	TRBV19	TRBJ1-5	TGTGCCAGTAGGCCACTATGGACAGGGACGAAGGATCAGCCACAGCATTTT	CASRPLWTGTKDQPQHF
many	.	TRBV10-2	TRBJ1-1	TGCGCCAGCAGGCGAGGAGGGGACACTGAAGCTTTCTTT	CASRRGGDTEAFF
many	.	TRBV28	TRBJ2-1	TGTGCCAGCAGTCAACCACCTAACTCCAATGAGCAGTTCTTC	CASSQPPNSNEQFF
many	.	TRBV19	TRBJ1-1	TGTGCCAGTAGTATGAGAACTGAAGCTTTCTTT	CASSMRTEAFF
.	.	TRBV6-1	TRBJ1-1	TGTGCCAGCAGTAGTGACAGGCGCACTGAAGCTTTCTTT	CASSSDRRTEAFF
.	.	TRBV7-2	TRBJ2-7	TGTGCCAGCAGCCTTAGACGTGACGAGCAGTACTTC	CASSLRRDEQYF
few	TRBD1	TRBV10-3	TRBJ2-6	TGTGCCATTCCGGGACAGGACTCCTCTGGGGCCAACTTCCTTACTTTC	CAIPGQDSSGANFLTF
many	.	TRBV10-2	TRBJ2-7	TGCGCCAGCAGTTCAGGGGTCCCCCCCTACGAGCAGTACTTC	CASSSGVPPYEQYF
many	.	TRBV12-3/TRBV12-4	TRBJ2-2	TGTGCCAGCACCAGGGGTAACACCGGGGAGCTGTTTTTT	CASTRGNTGELFF
few	.	TRBV2	TRBJ2-2	TGTGCCAGCAGTGATGCGTCAGTAGCCCCCGGGGAGCTGTTTTTT	CASSDASVAPGELFF
many	TRBD2	TRBV2	TRBJ2-1	TGTGCCAGCAGTGGGACTAGCGGGGGCTTTAATGAGCAGTTCTTC	CASSGTSGGFNEQFF
many	.	TRBV15	TRBJ1-4	TGTGCCACCAGCGTGTCGGGATCAGGCGAAAAACTGTTTTTT	CATSVSGSGEKLFF
medium-sized	.	TRBV7-2	TRBJ1-3	TGTGCCAGCAGCTTAGCCTGGCAGGGAGAGAGAAACACCATATATTTT	CASSLAWQGERNTIYF
many	TRBD1	TRBV6-5	TRBJ2-7	TGTGCCAGCAGTTACTCGGTGACTACAGGGGTCTACGAGCAGTACTTC	CASSYSVTTGVYEQYF
few	.	TRBV6-1	TRBJ2-7	TGTGCCAGCAGCATGGGGGCGGGGGTCCCTGGAGAGCAGTACTTC	CASSMGAGVPGEQYF
medium-sized	.	TRBV25-1	TRBJ2-2	TGTGCCAGCAGGAATCCGGGCTCAGGTACCGGGGAGCTGTTTTTT	CASRNPGSGTGELFF
many	.	TRBV7-9	TRBJ2-1	TGTGCCAGCAGCTTAGGACGTGTACGGAGGCGGGATGAGCAGTTCTTC	CASSLGRVRRRDEQFF
many	.	TRBV28	TRBJ1-2	TGTGCCAGCAGGCCCGGTAGTAATTTCAACCCTAGGGACTATGGCTACACCTTC	CASRPGSNFNPRDYGYTF
.	.	TRBV4-1	TRBJ2-1	TGCGCCGGCAGCCAAGGATTAGGGTGCCGCCTCGACAATGAGCAGTTCTTC	CAGSQGLGCRLDNEQFF
many	TRBD1	TRBV28	TRBJ1-5	TGTGCCAGCAGAGCCCTTACAGGGGGCGCGCAGCCCCAGCATTTT	CASRALTGGAQPQHF
.	.	TRBV3-1	TRBJ2-5	TGTGCCAGCAGCCATTCTGGGGCCGCGCTGTTGGAGACCCAGTACTTC	CASSHSGAALLETQYF
many	.	TRBV11-2	TRBJ2-3	TGTGCCAGCAGCTTAGACGGGGGATTAGATACGCAGTATTTT	CASSLDGGLDTQYF
many	TRBD1	TRBV2	TRBJ1-3	TGTGCCAGCAGTGAAAGACAGGGGGCTGGAAACACCATATATTTT	CASSERQGAGNTIYF
.	.	TRBV30	TRBJ1-2	TGTGCCTGGACGGACCCCAAGTATGGCTACACCTTC	CAWTDPKYGYTF
.	.	TRBV12-1	TRBJ1-6	.	CASSFGTERLTIIHPSTF
.	.	TRBV7-9	TRBJ1-6	TGTGCCAGCACCCAGACCCCCGGAAACGGTTCACCCCTCCACTTT	CASTQTPGNGSPLHF
many	.	TRBV11-2	TRBJ1-2	TGTGCCAGCGGCCTTCTTCGGTCAGATTTATTTTATGGCTACACCTTC	CASGLLRSDLFYGYTF
many	.	TRBV20-1	TRBJ2-1	TGCAGTGCTAGTGAACGGGTCGGGCAGGGCTATGAGCAGTTCTTC	CSASERVGQGYEQFF
many	TRBD1	TRBV5-1	TRBJ1-1	TGCGCCAGCAGCTTTAGACAGGGTAGTCGAGACACTGAAGCTTTCTTT	CASSFRQGSRDTEAFF
many	.	TRBV6-1	TRBJ2-3	TGTGCCAGCAGTGAAATGCACAGTGGTACGCAGTATTTT	CASSEMHSGTQYF
many	.	TRBV9	TRBJ2-2	TGTGCCAGCAGCGTAGAAGTCGACACCGGGGAGCTGTTTTTT	CASSVEVDTGELFF
many	TRBD1	TRBV10-3	TRBJ1-3	TGTGCCATCAGTGAAGGGACAGACTTAATATATTTT	CAISEGTDLIYF
once	TRBD1	TRBV5-6	TRBJ2-7	TGTTCCAGCAGCTTTGGGGGACAGGGGGGCTACGAGCATTACTTC	CSSSFGGQGGYEHYF
many	.	TRBV4-1	TRBJ1-2	TGCGCCAGCAGTCTGAGGGGGGCGGGTGACTATGGCTACACCTTC	CASSLRGAGDYGYTF
few	TRBD1	TRBV6-2/TRBV6-3	TRBJ1-5	TGTGCCAGCACCACGAGGGGACAGGCAGCACGTGGGAATCAGCCCCAGCATTTT	CASTTRGQAARGNQPQHF
many	.	TRBV4-1	TRBJ1-1	TGCGCCAGCAGCCAAGAAGTTAGTTACACTGAAGCTTTCTTT	CASSQEVSYTEAFF
many	TRBD2	TRBV10-2	TRBJ2-1	TGCGCCAGCAAGGGACTAGCGGGGACCAATGAGCAGTTCTTC	CASKGLAGTNEQFF
.	.	TRBV5-6	TRBJ1-6	TGTGCCAGCAGCCCTCTCCGCAACCGTGATAATTCACCCCTCCACTTT	CASSPLRNRDNSPLHF
.	TRBD1	TRBV20-1	TRBJ1-3	TGCAGTTCTAGAGACAGGGTTGGAAACACCATATATTTC	CSSRDRVGNTIYF
many	TRBD2	TRBV5-4	TRBJ2-1	TGTGCCAGCAGCTGGGGACTAGCGGGAGGGAGCTCCTACAATGAGCAGTTCTTC	CASSWGLAGGSSYNEQFF
medium-sized	.	TRBV10-3	TRBJ1-2	TGTGCCATCAGTGAGTCTGGGGGATCTGGCTACACCTTC	CAISESGGSGYTF